These T cell receptor beta chains were read from a single sample in a study of radiation and T cells in renal cell carcinoma. Sequenced by immunoSEQ multiplex PCR; TCRdb stores in-frame clones only, minus some. The sample shows some 130,000 clones, about 81% of them seen only once. The specimen was blood, collected from a patient whose treatment included radiotherapy and nephrectomy. These receptors were obtained from a woman aged 55-69 years with renal cell carcinoma. Both conserved end residues are part of each CDR3. The D gene is left open where the match is weak. The size field is filled for only some rows; it gives once, few, many or a size class.

>-|TRBD1|TRBJ1-1|TRBV5-1
CASSSGQLGTEAFF
TGCGCCAGCAGCTCGGGACAGTTGGGCACTGAAGCTTTCTTT
>-|-|TRBJ2-7|TRBV10-3
CAISDQGIYEQYF
TGTGCCATCAGTGATCAGGGGATCTACGAGCAGTACTTC
>-|-|TRBJ2-3|TRBV10-1
CASSGGQGFGTDTQYF
TGCGCCAGCAGTGGGGGTCAGGGGTTCGGCACAGATACGCAGTATTTT
>many|-|TRBJ1-2|TRBV9
CASSPPAGAGPKGYTF
TGTGCCAGCAGCCCCCCCGCGGGAGCCGGCCCTAAGGGCTACACCTTC
>-|TRBD2|TRBJ2-1|TRBV19
CASTSGRQDNEQFF
TGTGCCAGTACTAGCGGGAGACAGGACAATGAGCAGTTCTTC
>-|-|TRBJ1-5|TRBV18
CASSPQAVYSNQPQHF
TGTGCCAGCTCGCCGCAGGCGGTCTATAGCAATCAGCCCCAGCATTTT
>-|-|TRBJ1-6|TRBV19
CASKGGSSYNSPLHF
TGTGCCAGTAAAGGGGGATCCTCCTATAATTCACCCCTCCACTTT
>-|-|TRBJ1-6|TRBV6-5
CASSYLQGTRDSPLHF
TGTGCCAGCAGTTACTTGCAGGGGACAAGGGATTCACCCCTCCACTTT
>-|-|TRBJ2-3|TRBV19
CASRGLGNTDTQYF
TGTGCCAGTAGGGGACTGGGAAACACAGATACGCAGTATTTT
>-|-|TRBJ1-2|TRBV19
CASSLGPPSDYTF
TGTGCCAGTAGCCTAGGACCGCCTAGCGACTACACCTTC
>-|TRBD2|TRBJ2-3|TRBV27
CASSLALLAGVRDTQYF
TGTGCCAGCAGTTTAGCCCTACTAGCGGGGGTTCGAGATACGCAGTATTTT
>-|-|TRBJ2-7|TRBV10-2
CASSETGGHRSSYEQYF
TGCGCCAGCAGTGAGACCGGGGGCCATAGGAGCTCCTACGAGCAGTACTTC
>once|-|TRBJ1-2|TRBV28
CASMSRTVNYGYTF
TGTGCCAGCATGAGCAGGACAGTTAACTATGGCTACACCTTC
>once|-|TRBJ1-3|TRBV11-2
CASSPWTAGASGNTIYF
TGTGCCAGCAGCCCCTGGACGGCCGGAGCCTCTGGAAACACCATATATTTT
>-|-|TRBJ1-1|TRBV19
CAKEGGNTEAFF
TGTGCTAAGGAGGGGGGGAACACTGAAGCTTTCTTT
>-|-|TRBJ2-2|TRBV18
CASSPLRTSNTGELFF
TGTGCCAGCTCACCACTCCGGACGTCGAACACCGGGGAGCTGTTTTTT
>-|TRBD2|TRBJ2-1|TRBV7-7
CASSQGLASYNEQFF
TGTGCTAGCAGCCAGGGACTAGCCTCCTACAATGAGCAGTTCTTC
>-|-|TRBJ2-3|TRBV10-3
CAISAFSADPADTQYF
TGTGCCATCAGTGCTTTTAGCGCAGACCCCGCAGATACGCAGTATTTT
>-|-|TRBJ2-7|TRBV5-5
CASSRQRSYEQYF
TGTGCCAGCAGCCGACAGCGATCCTACGAGCAGTACTTC
>-|TRBD2|TRBJ2-7|TRBV27
CASSFQAGGQYEQYF
TGTGCCAGCAGCTTCCAAGCGGGGGGGCAGTACGAGCAGTACTTC
>-|-|TRBJ2-6|TRBV4-1
CASSQAVVSGANVLTF
TGCGCCAGCAGCCAAGCGGTAGTCTCTGGGGCCAACGTCCTGACTTTC
>-|-|TRBJ2-5|TRBV19
CASSISARETQYF
TGTGCCAGTAGTATTTCGGCACGGGAGACCCAGTACTTC
>-|-|TRBJ2-2|TRBV18
CASSPSFSGELFF
TGTGCCAGCTCACCCAGCTTCTCCGGGGAGCTGTTTTTT
>-|TRBD2|TRBJ2-2|TRBV11-3
CASSPGRGKPNTGELFF
TGTGCCAGCTCACCTGGGCGGGGGAAACCGAACACCGGGGAGCTGTTTTTT
>-|-|TRBJ2-7|TRBV6-1
CASWQDPSPTYEQYF
TGTGCCAGCTGGCAAGACCCTTCCCCTACCTACGAGCAGTACTTC
>-|-|TRBJ1-2|TRBV7-2
CASSPSPGFYGYTF
TGTGCCAGCAGCCCAAGCCCGGGATTCTATGGCTACACCTTC
>-|TRBD2|TRBJ2-3|TRBV5-1
CASSLASGETTDTQYF
TGCGCCAGCAGCTTAGCTAGCGGGGAGACCACAGATACGCAGTATTTT
>-|-|TRBJ1-2|TRBV7-9
CASSQQGIPNYGYTF
TGTGCCAGCAGCCAACAGGGAATACCAAACTATGGCTACACCTTC
>-|-|TRBJ1-6|TRBV5-4
CASSLKGENSPLHF
TGTGCCAGCAGCCTGAAAGGAGAAAATTCACCCCTCCACTTT
>-|-|TRBJ2-7|TRBV21-1
CASSKGRRSSYEQYF
TGTGCCAGCAGCAAGGGGCGGCGGAGCTCCTACGAGCAGTACTTC
>-|-|TRBJ1-3|TRBV7-9
CASSQDSGGLGNTIYF
TGTGCCAGCAGCCAAGATAGTGGGGGTTTGGGAAACACCATATATTTT
>-|-|TRBJ2-3|TRBV20-1
CSASGLDTQYF
TGCAGTGCTAGCGGGTTGGATACGCAGTATTTT
>-|TRBD2|TRBJ2-5|TRBV7-9
CASSLSGLAAGVTQYF
TGTGCCAGCAGCTTGTCGGGACTAGCGGCCGGTGTGACCCAGTACTTC
>-|TRBD2|TRBJ2-1|TRBV6-4
CASSDGAGGPSDEQFF
TGTGCCAGCAGTGACGGGGCGGGAGGGCCCTCGGATGAGCAGTTCTTC
>-|-|TRBJ1-1|TRBV5-1
CASSSGHRRTEAFF
TGCGCCAGCAGCTCGGGACATAGAAGGACTGAAGCTTTCTTT
>-|TRBD2|TRBJ2-1|TRBV5-6
CASSARTSGSSYNEQFF
TGTGCCAGCAGCGCCCGGACTAGCGGGAGCTCCTACAATGAGCAGTTCTTC
>-|-|TRBJ1-5|TRBV10-3
CAISIGEDQPQHF
TGTGCCATCAGTATTGGGGAGGATCAGCCCCAGCATTTT
>-|TRBD1|TRBJ1-1|TRBV11-1
CASRSGGAPTEAFF
TGTGCCAGCAGGTCAGGGGGCGCCCCCACTGAAGCTTTCTTT
>-|TRBD1|TRBJ1-2|TRBV7-9
CASSHPGQGYGYTF
TGTGCCAGCAGCCATCCGGGACAGGGGTATGGCTACACCTTC
>-|-|TRBJ1-6|TRBV2
CASRPQGVNSPLHF
TGTGCCAGCAGGCCCCAAGGGGTAAATTCACCCCTCCACTTT
>-|TRBD1|TRBJ1-6|TRBV4-1
CASSLRDSYNSPLHF
TGCGCCAGCAGCCTTCGGGACAGTTATAATTCACCCCTCCACTTT
>-|-|TRBJ1-1|TRBV11-3
CASSSGVTGEAFF
TGTGCCAGCAGCTCCGGGGTGACGGGTGAAGCTTTCTTT
>-|-|TRBJ1-2|TRBV29-1
CSVGFRLVAKAKFNLGYTF
TGCAGCGTTGGGTTTAGGCTCGTGGCAAAAGCGAAATTCAATCTTGGCTACACCTTC
>-|-|TRBJ1-2|TRBV9
CASTEIGQLGGYTF
TGTGCCAGCACCGAAATCGGACAGCTTGGAGGCTACACCTTC